This is a list of T cell receptor beta chains from one sample in a study of cytotoxic CD8 clonotypes in ibrutinib-treated CLL. The repertoire was sequenced with immunoSEQ multiplex PCR; TCRdb's copy has only in-frame clones and lacks some. The sample records hundreds of thousands of clones, around 66% being singletons. The sequenced sample was PBMCs, obtained after 36 months of ibrutinib treatment. All receptors derive from a human donor with chronic lymphocytic leukemia. Both conserved end residues are part of each CDR3. A D gene is named only where the DNA matches it firmly. Size tells how often a clone was seen (once, few, many) or the class of an expanded clone, and some rows leave it out.

j_call clone_size d_call v_call cdr3_nt cdr3_aa
TRBJ2-1 NA TRBD2 TRBV11-2 TGTGCCAGCAGCTTAGCGGGACTAGCGGGAGGGATGTTCTTC CASSLAGLAGGMFF
TRBJ2-5 few TRBD1 TRBV7-8 TGTGCCAGCAGGGACAGGGGGAAGCTAGAGACCCAGTACTTC CASRDRGKLETQYF
TRBJ1-1 NA NA TRBV7-9 TGTGCCAGCAGCTCCGCTGCGGGACTGTACATTCGGGCTTTCTTT CASSSAAGLYIRAFF
TRBJ2-2 NA NA TRBV7-3 TGTGCCAGCAGCTTAACCCCCAGTACCGGCGAAACCGGGGAGCTGTTTTTT CASSLTPSTGETGELFF
TRBJ2-3 few TRBD1 TRBV29-1 TGCAGCGTTTACAGGGGATCAAGTACGCAGTATTTT CSVYRGSSTQYF
TRBJ1-4 NA NA TRBV7-9 TGTGCCAGCAGCCTCAGCAAGGGTCATGAAAAACTGTTTTTT CASSLSKGHEKLFF
TRBJ1-2 NA TRBD1 TRBV19 TGTGCCAGTAGTACTCTGACAGGGAACTATGGCTACACCTTC CASSTLTGNYGYTF
TRBJ2-3 few NA TRBV4-1 TGCGCCAGCAGCCAAGGTACTACAATCACAGATACGCAGTATTTT CASSQGTTITDTQYF
TRBJ2-7 many NA TRBV9 TGTGCCAGCAGCCCCGGGGGCCAACTTGACGAGCAGTACTTC CASSPGGQLDEQYF
TRBJ2-7 few NA TRBV10-1 TGCGCCAGCAGTGACGGGAAGGTCTACGAGCAGTACTTC CASSDGKVYEQYF
TRBJ2-2 once TRBD1 TRBV29-1 TGCAGCGTTGCAGAGGGGACAGGGGGCTTCGGGGAGCTGTTTTTT CSVAEGTGGFGELFF
TRBJ2-5 NA TRBD1 TRBV4-1 TGCGCCAGCAGCCAATTTGGGACAGGGGGCGGGGAGACCCAGTACTTC CASSQFGTGGGETQYF
TRBJ1-2 NA NA TRBV21-1 TGTGCCAGCAGCAAAGAACTCTATGGCTACACCTTC CASSKELYGYTF
TRBJ2-1 NA TRBD2 TRBV6-4 TGTGCCAGCAGTGTCACTAGCGGGAGCGTTAGTGAGCAGTTCTTC CASSVTSGSVSEQFF
TRBJ1-2 NA TRBD1 TRBV5-1 TGCGCCAGCAGCTCCGACAGGGGTAACTATGGCTACACCTTC CASSSDRGNYGYTF
TRBJ1-4 few NA TRBV2 TGTGCCAGCACGAGGGTGGCTAATGAAAAACTGTTTTTT CASTRVANEKLFF
TRBJ1-1 NA NA TRBV7-9 TGTGCCAGCACATTCGGACAGATGAACACTGAAGCTTTCTTT CASTFGQMNTEAFF
TRBJ1-2 NA NA TRBV7-9 TGTGCCAGCAGCGTAAGGGGATCTGGCTACACCTTC CASSVRGSGYTF
TRBJ2-6 NA TRBD1 TRBV19 TGTGCCAGCAGATCTACAGGGGGCCTGTATCGTGGGGCCAACGTCCTGACTTTC CASRSTGGLYRGANVLTF
TRBJ2-7 NA NA TRBV6-6 TGTGCCAGCAGTTACCCAGGGTACCACGAGCAGTACTTC CASSYPGYHEQYF
TRBJ1-6 NA TRBD1 TRBV6-1 TGTGCCAGCAGTGAACGACAGGGGGCTCCTTCACCCCTCCACTTT CASSERQGAPSPLHF
TRBJ2-6 NA NA TRBV15 TGTGCCACCAGCAGAGGCCCACAGCCCTCTGGGGCCAACGTCCTGACTTTC CATSRGPQPSGANVLTF
TRBJ1-2 few NA TRBV20-1 TGCAGTGCGGGGGGTAAATATGGCTACACCTTC CSAGGKYGYTF
TRBJ2-3 NA TRBD2 TRBV29-1 TGCAGCGTCCCAGCGGGGGGGCTGGTAGATACGCAGTATTTT CSVPAGGLVDTQYF
TRBJ1-1 NA NA TRBV2 TGTGCCAGCAGTGAAGTGCGGGGGAAGAACACTGAAGCTTTCTTT CASSEVRGKNTEAFF
TRBJ1-1 NA NA TRBV19 TGTGCCAGTAGTATCTACGCGACAGGGAACACTGAAGCTTTCTTT CASSIYATGNTEAFF
TRBJ1-1 NA NA TRBV5-4 TGTGCCAGCAGAGTAGCTGGAGGGAACACTGAAGCTTTCTTT CASRVAGGNTEAFF
TRBJ1-2 NA NA TRBV12-5 TGTGCTAGTGGTTTGGTAAAGGGGGAGGTCAACTATGGCTACACCTTC CASGLVKGEVNYGYTF
TRBJ2-5 few NA TRBV6-5 TGTGCCCCAGCACCGCGGGGGCGGGAGACCCAGTACTTC CAPAPRGRETQYF
TRBJ1-2 NA TRBD1 TRBV9 TGTGCCAGCAGCGTAGATCGGGGGGGACAGAGCTATGGCTACACCTTC CASSVDRGGQSYGYTF
TRBJ2-5 NA NA TRBV9 TGTGCCAGCCCAGACAAACAAGAGACCCAGTACTTC CASPDKQETQYF
TRBJ1-1 few TRBD1 TRBV6-6 TGTGCCAGCAGTCAACAGGGGACAAACACTGAAGCTTTCTTT CASSQQGTNTEAFF
TRBJ2-7 NA NA TRBV28 TGTGCCAGCAGTTTAGAGGGTGCCCTCTACGAGCAGTACTTC CASSLEGALYEQYF
TRBJ1-5 NA NA TRBV4-1 TGCGCCAGCAGCCAAGGGGAGGGCAGGTTCAATCAGCCCCAGCATTTT CASSQGEGRFNQPQHF
TRBJ1-5 NA NA TRBV19 TGTGCCAGCCCTGACAGAAGCAATCAGCCCCAGCATTTT CASPDRSNQPQHF
TRBJ2-7 few NA TRBV10-3 TGTGCCATCAGTGAGTCCGGTCTCTCCTACGAGCAGTACTTC CAISESGLSYEQYF
TRBJ2-1 NA TRBD1 TRBV27 TGTGCCAGCAGTTTCCGGGACAGTTACAATGAGCAGTTCTTC CASSFRDSYNEQFF
TRBJ2-5 NA TRBD1 TRBV7-9 TGTGCCAGCAGCCGCTTCCCCGGACAGGGCAGGGGGACCCAGTACTTC CASSRFPGQGRGTQYF
TRBJ2-1 NA TRBD2 TRBV5-4 TGTGCCAGCAGCTTTAGGGCTAGCGGGAGACCTTCCTACAATGAGCAGTTCTTC CASSFRASGRPSYNEQFF
TRBJ1-2 NA NA TRBV25-1 TGTGCCAGCAGTAATCTAGGGGATTCTAACTATGGCTACACCTTC CASSNLGDSNYGYTF
TRBJ2-1 NA NA TRBV9 TGTGCCAGCAGCACCCAAGGGATGGAGCAGTTCTTC CASSTQGMEQFF
TRBJ1-3 few TRBD1 TRBV15 TGTGCCACCAGCAGAGACCCCGGACAGGGGAACACCATATATTTT CATSRDPGQGNTIYF
TRBJ2-5 NA NA TRBV11-2 TGTGCCAGCAGCTTACTTCAAGAGACCCAGTACTTC CASSLLQETQYF
TRBJ1-1 once NA TRBV29-1 TGCAGCGTTGCCCCGACAGGGAACACTGAAGCTTTCTTT CSVAPTGNTEAFF
TRBJ2-7 NA NA TRBV5-1 TGCGCCAGCAGCTTAGGAGGGAGCTCCTACGAGCAGTACTTC CASSLGGSSYEQYF
TRBJ1-4 NA NA TRBV29-1 TGCAGCGTTGGGGGGGTCCGTCGCGGAAAGGAAAAACTGTTTTTT CSVGGVRRGKEKLFF
TRBJ2-7 few NA TRBV7-8 TGTGCCAGCAGCTTAGAGGACGGGAGCTCCTACGAGCAGTACTTC CASSLEDGSSYEQYF
TRBJ2-2 NA TRBD2 TRBV7-2 TGTGCCAGCAGCTTAGTACTAGCGGTGGGCACCGGGGAGCTGTTTTTT CASSLVLAVGTGELFF
TRBJ1-2 NA NA TRBV5-1 TGCGCCAGCAGCTTGGATACTACGGGGGATGGCTACACCTTC CASSLDTTGDGYTF
TRBJ2-3 NA NA TRBV2 TGTGCCAGCAGGGCGACAGTGGATACGCAGTATTTT CASRATVDTQYF